Sequencing of this TCR beta chain was carried out in a study of blood T cell repertoires in COVID-19. Overall study context: The United States, Italy and Spain supplied acute and convalescent COVID-19 samples. T cells, B-cell-depleted T cells, or PBMCs provided the cDNA or gDNA that served as material.

In the authors' workflow: How many nucleated cells were present was estimated from reference gene primer amplification. Data came from immunoSEQ multiplex PCR; TCRdb stores just in-frame clones and leaves some out. V, J and clone size are those of that table, while D and trimming were read from the DNA. The sample carries some 110,000 clones, about nine tenths recorded once. The CDR3 has 15 residues. V was pared by 5 bases and J by 1 base, with 15 bases between. Looked up from germline, CDR1 is SGHAT and CDR2 is FQDESV (reference sequence). The clonotype was recovered from a man in his sixties or seventies who had recovered from COVID-19. The sample was peripheral blood. J is TRBJ2-7 and V is TRBV11-1; D is perhaps TRBD2 (6 bases). The CDR3 DNA reads as TGTGCCAGCAGCCCAAACCCCGGGACTTCCTACGAGCAGTACTTC. Translating gives CASSPNPGTSYEQYF.